The 6 T cell receptor beta chains below were found in one sample sequenced in a study of blood T cells in healthy people across ages. A sample-barcoded 5' primer and a J-beta primer mix were used in a second PCR of roughly 7 to 11 cycles. From the 5' RACE reads, TCRdb called clonotypes with MiXCR, one entry per CDR3 protein. The sample records roughly 1.5 million distinct CDR3 sequences, approximately 39% being singletons. The sample comprised blood. The receptors originated from a woman aged 18-29 years in good health.

The CDR3 sequence: CASSQNLAGHADTQYF. DNA for the CDR3: TGTGCCAGCAGCCAAAATCTAGCGGGGCATGCAGATACGCAGTATTTT. This chain links TRBV3-1 with TRBJ2-3; 9 nucleotides agree with TRBD2. Germline V gives CDR1 LGHDT, CDR2 YNNKEL (reference sequence). The CDR3 is made up of 16 amino acids. The junction had 7 bases not matched to a gene; V was cut back by 2 bases and J by 4 bases.

The gene calls are TRBV5-1 and TRBJ2-1, with D possibly being TRBD2 (6 bases). Germline V gives CDR1 SGHRS, CDR2 YFSETQ. The V end lost 4 bases, the J end lost 4 bases, and 12 bases lay between the germline ends. The CDR3 has 14 residues. The CDR3 loop is CASSPQGLYNEQFF. In DNA, the CDR3 is TGCGCCAGCAGCCCCCAGGGACTGTACAATGAGCAGTTCTTC.

This clonotype has more than one count but fewer than ten. As DNA, the CDR3 is TGTGCCAGCAGTTTAGAGAGACAGTTTGGCTCACCCCTCCACTTT. It yields the protein CASSLERQFGSPLHF. The chain couples TRBV12-3 or TRBV12-4 to TRBJ1-6, with D possibly matching TRBD1 (5 bases). The CDR3 totals 15 residues. Trimming stripped 1 base from V and 10 bases from J, with 14 bases between.

The CDR3 DNA reads TGTGCCAGCAGCCAAGAAGCGGACGGAGACTACGAGCAGTACTTC. Translation: CASSQEADGDYEQYF. The chain combines TRBV14 with TRBJ2-7; D might be TRBD2 (5 bases). This CDR3 comprises 15 residues. V gave up 0 bases and J gave up 3 bases, with 12 bases separating them. Germline assignment: CDR1 SGHDN and CDR2 FVKESK.

The rearrangement uses TRBV10-3 and TRBJ1-1, with D uncertain. Per germline, CDR1 ENHRY and CDR2 SYGVKD. V lost 7 bases and J 1 base, leaving 10 bases between the germline ends. CDR3 length equals 13 residues. The CDR3 DNA sequence: TGTGCCATCAATGGAGACCCGAACACTGAAGCTTTCTTT. This codes for CAINGDPNTEAFF.

J is TRBJ2-3 and V is TRBV6-2 or TRBV6-3; D remains ambiguous. The V and J ends lost 0 bases and 8 bases respectively, with 9 bases between them. The length of the CDR3 is 13 residues. Germline CDR1 is MNHEY and CDR2 is SVGEGT. CDR3 in DNA: TGTGCCAGCAGTTACTCCCTGTTTGCTACGCAGTATTTT. Translation gives CASSYSLFATQYF.